This T cell receptor (beta chain) comes out of a study of OX40 agonist ivuxolimab in advanced cancers. Context from the whole study: Ivuxolimab was a fully human IgG2 agonistic monoclonal antibody targeting the costimulatory receptor OX40 (CD134). Prior anti-PD-1, anti-PD-L1 or anti-CTLA-4 therapy was permitted, and checkpoint inhibitors had been received by around 40% of dose-escalation patients. Among the roughly 50 dose-escalation patients, about 19 had hepatocellular carcinoma, approximately 15 melanoma, 9 renal cell carcinoma and 9 head and neck cancer. Intravenous ivuxolimab was administered to patients every 2 weeks at six dose levels: 0.01, 0.1, 0.3, 1.5, 3 and 10 mg/kg. The dose-escalation cohort was about 83% male with a mean age of about 65 years, ranging from roughly 20 to 80. Partial responses were achieved by three dose-escalation patients, of whom one had hepatocellular carcinoma and two had cutaneous melanoma. The purpose of peripheral TCRbeta sequencing was to test whether ivuxolimab changed TCR sequence diversity and led to clonal T-cell expansion. The paper reports the monotherapy dose-escalation portion (N of about 47 patients) of the phase I ivuxolimab trial. The paper's findings and limits, for the study overall: Partial responders in the 0.1-3.0 mg/kg groups had among the lowest normalized peripheral clonal expansion, especially among CD8+ T cells. At doses of 0.1 to 3.0 mg/kg, clonal expansion of both CD4+ and CD8+ blood T cells was observed from baseline to week 6. Which antigens the clonally expanded peripheral T cells were specific for was not determined. Low levels of normalized T-cell clonal expansion were also seen in some nonresponding patients. On average, CD8+ T cells showed more expanded clones than CD4+ T cells after ivuxolimab.

Deletion took 0 bases off V and 12 bases off J, with a span of 20 bases between the germline ends. Its CDR3 holds 15 amino acids, cysteine through phenylalanine. The CDR3 DNA has 45 bases and is translated from base 1. The germline V gene provides CDR1 KGHSH and CDR2 LQKENI. The trial excluded patients who had a history of autoimmune disease or were on systemic immunosuppression. In every dose cohort, peripheral blood was drawn for TCR sequencing at baseline, cycle 4 day 1, and cycle 7 day 1. The samples were drawn from a first-in-human, open-label, multicenter phase I dose-escalation trial of ivuxolimab. Adults with locally advanced or metastatic head and neck squamous cell, hepatocellular, melanoma or renal cell carcinoma were enrolled in the trial. Before TCR sequencing, CD4+ T cells and CD8+ T cells were sorted from peripheral blood as separate populations. Genomic DNA was extracted from sorted cells for sequencing of the TCRbeta CDR3 region. The immunoSEQ Assay was used to sequence the TCRbeta CDR3 regions. TCRdb provides this immuneACCESS table in a form limited to in-frame rearrangements. Some clones are lacking; in checked studies, under half of them reflect an unresolved V gene, and why the rest are absent is not known. The sample profile shows 45,000 or so clones; about 79% of them were found once. 2.6% of the sample comes from the top ten.

This clone was seen more than once but under ten times. The antigen this receptor binds is unknown. Per-base qualities were not stored, and no clone one base away is much larger. The clonotype was recovered from an adult with an advanced solid tumor such as melanoma, head and neck, liver or kidney cancer. The sequence joins TRBV18 to TRBJ1-1; the D gene is possibly TRBD1, with 5 bases matching. The source was CD4+ or CD8+ T cells sorted from blood, collected in a trial of the OX40 agonist ivuxolimab. The nucleotide sequence is TGTGCCAGCTCACCACCGGGCCAGGGCCTAGTCCACCCTTTCTTT. This gives the protein CASSPPGQGLVHPFF.